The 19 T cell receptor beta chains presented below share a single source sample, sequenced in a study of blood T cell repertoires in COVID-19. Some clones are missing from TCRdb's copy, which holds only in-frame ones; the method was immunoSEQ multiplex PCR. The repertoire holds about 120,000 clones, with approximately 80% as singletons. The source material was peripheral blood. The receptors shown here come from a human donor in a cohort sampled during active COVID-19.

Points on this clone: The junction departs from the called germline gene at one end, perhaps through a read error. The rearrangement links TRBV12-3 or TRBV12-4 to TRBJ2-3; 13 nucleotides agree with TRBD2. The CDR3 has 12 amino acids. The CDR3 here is CASNQGLAGESF. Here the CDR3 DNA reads TGTGCCAGCAACCAAGGACTAGCGGGGGAATCCTTT.

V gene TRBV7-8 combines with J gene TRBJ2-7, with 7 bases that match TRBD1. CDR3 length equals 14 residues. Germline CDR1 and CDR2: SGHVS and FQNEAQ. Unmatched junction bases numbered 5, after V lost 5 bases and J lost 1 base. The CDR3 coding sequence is TGTGCCAGCAGCAGAACAGGGGATTCCTACGAGCAGTACTTC. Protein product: CASSRTGDSYEQYF.

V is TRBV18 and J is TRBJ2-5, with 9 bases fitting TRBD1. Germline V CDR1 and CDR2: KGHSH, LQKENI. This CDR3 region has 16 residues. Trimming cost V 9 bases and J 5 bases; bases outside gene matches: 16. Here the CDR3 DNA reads TGTGCCAGTACGACAGGGGGTAGAGGAGGGAGCGAGACCCAGTACTTC. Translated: CASTTGGRGGSETQYF.

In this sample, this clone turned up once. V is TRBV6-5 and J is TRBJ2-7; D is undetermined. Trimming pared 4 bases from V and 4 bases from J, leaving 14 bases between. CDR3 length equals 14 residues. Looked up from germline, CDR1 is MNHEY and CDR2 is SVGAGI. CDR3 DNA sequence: TGTGCCAGCAGTTCCCAGCGATACCCATACGAGCAGTACTTC. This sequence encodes CASSSQRYPYEQYF.

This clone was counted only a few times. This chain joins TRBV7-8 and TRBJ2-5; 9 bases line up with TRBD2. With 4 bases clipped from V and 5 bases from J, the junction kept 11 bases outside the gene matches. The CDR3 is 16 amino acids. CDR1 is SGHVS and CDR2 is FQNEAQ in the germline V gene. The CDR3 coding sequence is TGTGCCAGCAGCTCCCACATAGCGGGAGCTACGGAGACCCAGTACTTC. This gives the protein CASSSHIAGATETQYF.

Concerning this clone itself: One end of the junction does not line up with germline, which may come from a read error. CDR3 nucleotide sequence: TGTGCCAGCAGCTTAAGCTCCTACAGTGAGCAGTTCTTC. This encodes CASSLSSYSEQFF. This chain connects TRBV7-2 to TRBJ2-1; D is uncertain. The CDR3 covers 13 residues. Germline V lookup: CDR1 SGHTA, CDR2 FQGNSA. Complete variable domain (other parts from reference TRBV7-2 and TRBJ2-1): GAGVSQSPSNKVTEKGKDVELRCDPISGHTALYWYRQSLGQGLEFLIYFQGNSAPDKSGLPSDRFSAERTGGSVSTLTIQRTQQEDSAVYLCASSLSSYSEQFFGPGTRLTVL.

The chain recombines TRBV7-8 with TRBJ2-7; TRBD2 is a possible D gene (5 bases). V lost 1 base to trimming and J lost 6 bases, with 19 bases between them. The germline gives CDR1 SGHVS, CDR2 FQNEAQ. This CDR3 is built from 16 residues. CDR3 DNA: TGTGCCAGCAGCTTAGAGCTCTGGGGAGAGGTCTCCGAGCAGTACTTC. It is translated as CASSLELWGEVSEQYF.

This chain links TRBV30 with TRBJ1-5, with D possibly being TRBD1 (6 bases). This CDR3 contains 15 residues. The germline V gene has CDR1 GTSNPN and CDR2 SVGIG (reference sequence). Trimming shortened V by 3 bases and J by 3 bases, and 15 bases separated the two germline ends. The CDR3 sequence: CAWRSGTGNNQPQHF. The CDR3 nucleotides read TGTGCCTGGAGGTCCGGAACAGGGAACAATCAGCCCCAGCATTTT. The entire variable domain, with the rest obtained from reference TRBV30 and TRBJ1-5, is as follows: SQTIHQWPATLVQPVGSPLSLECTVEGTSNPNLYWYRQAAGRGLQLLFYSVGIGQISSEVPQNLSASRPQDRQFILSSKKLLLSDSGFYLCAWRSGTGNNQPQHFGDGTRLSIL.

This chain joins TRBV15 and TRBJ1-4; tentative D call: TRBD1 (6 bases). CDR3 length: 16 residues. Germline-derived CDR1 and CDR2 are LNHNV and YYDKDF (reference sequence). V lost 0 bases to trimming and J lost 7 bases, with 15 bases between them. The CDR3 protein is CATSRDPAGGGEKLFF. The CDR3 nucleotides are TGTGCCACCAGCAGAGATCCCGCGGGGGGCGGTGAAAAACTGTTTTTT.

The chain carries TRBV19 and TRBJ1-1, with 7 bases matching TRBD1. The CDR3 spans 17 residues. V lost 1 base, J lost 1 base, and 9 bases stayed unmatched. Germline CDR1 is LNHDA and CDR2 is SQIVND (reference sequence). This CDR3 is CASSIGRGGTKNTEAFF. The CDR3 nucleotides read TGTGCCAGTAGTATAGGAAGAGGGGGCACTAAGAACACTGAAGCTTTCTTT.

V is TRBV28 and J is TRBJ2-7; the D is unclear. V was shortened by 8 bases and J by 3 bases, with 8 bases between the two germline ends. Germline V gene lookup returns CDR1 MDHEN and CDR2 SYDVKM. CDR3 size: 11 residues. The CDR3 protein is CASGQNYEQYF. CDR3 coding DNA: TGTGCCAGCGGGCAGAACTACGAGCAGTACTTC.

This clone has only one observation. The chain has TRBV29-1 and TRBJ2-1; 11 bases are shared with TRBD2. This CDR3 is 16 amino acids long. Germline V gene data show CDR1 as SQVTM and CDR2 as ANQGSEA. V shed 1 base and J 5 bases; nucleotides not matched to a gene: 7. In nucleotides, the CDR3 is TGCAGCGTTGAAGGACTACTAGCGGGAGTTCACAATGAGCAGTTCTTC. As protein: CSVEGLLAGVHNEQFF.

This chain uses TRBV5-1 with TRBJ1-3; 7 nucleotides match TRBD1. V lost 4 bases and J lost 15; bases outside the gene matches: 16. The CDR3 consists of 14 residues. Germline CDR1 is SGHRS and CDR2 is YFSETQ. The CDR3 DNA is TGCGCCAGCAGCCCCGACCCTTCGACAGGGAATGGATATTTT. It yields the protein CASSPDPSTGNGYF.

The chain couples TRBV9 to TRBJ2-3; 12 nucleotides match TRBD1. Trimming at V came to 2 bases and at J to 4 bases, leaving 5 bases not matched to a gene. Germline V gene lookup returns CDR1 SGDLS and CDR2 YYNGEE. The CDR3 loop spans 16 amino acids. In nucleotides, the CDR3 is TGTGCCAGCAGCGTCGGGACAGGGGGCTTAGCAGATACGCAGTATTTT. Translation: CASSVGTGGLADTQYF.

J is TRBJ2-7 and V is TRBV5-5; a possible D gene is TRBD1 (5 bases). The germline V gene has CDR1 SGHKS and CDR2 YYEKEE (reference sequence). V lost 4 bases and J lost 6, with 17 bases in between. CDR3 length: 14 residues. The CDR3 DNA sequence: TGTGCCAGCAGCCTGCAGGTGGGGCCTTCCGAGCAGTACTTC. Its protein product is CASSLQVGPSEQYF.

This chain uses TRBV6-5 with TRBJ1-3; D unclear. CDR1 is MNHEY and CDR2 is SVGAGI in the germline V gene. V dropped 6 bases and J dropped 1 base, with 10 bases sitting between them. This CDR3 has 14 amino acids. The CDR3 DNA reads TGTGCCAGCAGCCTCGGCGGATCTGGAAACACCATATATTTT. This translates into CASSLGGSGNTIYF.

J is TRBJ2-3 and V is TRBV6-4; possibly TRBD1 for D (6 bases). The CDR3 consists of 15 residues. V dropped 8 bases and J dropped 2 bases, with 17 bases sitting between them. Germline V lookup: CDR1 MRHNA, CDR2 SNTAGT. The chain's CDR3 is CASSPQSGVTDTQYF. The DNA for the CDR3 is TGTGCCAGCTCACCCCAGTCAGGGGTCACAGATACGCAGTATTTT.

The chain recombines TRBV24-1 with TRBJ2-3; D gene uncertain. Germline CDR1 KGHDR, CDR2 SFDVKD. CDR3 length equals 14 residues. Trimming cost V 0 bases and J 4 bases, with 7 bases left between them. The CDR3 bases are TGTGCCACCAGTGATTTGTGGGCAGCAGATACGCAGTATTTT. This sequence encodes CATSDLWAADTQYF.

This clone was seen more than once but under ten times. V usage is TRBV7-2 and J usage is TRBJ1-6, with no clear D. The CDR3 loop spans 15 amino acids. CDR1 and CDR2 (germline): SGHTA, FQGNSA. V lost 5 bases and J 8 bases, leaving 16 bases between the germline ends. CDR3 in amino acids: CASSPSGRRDSPLHF. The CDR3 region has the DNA TGTGCCAGCAGCCCTTCGGGCCGGCGGGATTCACCCCTCCACTTT.